Listed below are T cell receptor beta chains from one sample, sequenced in a study of T cell responses to AZD1222 COVID-19 vaccine. TCRdb's copy holds only in-frame clones and misses some; the assay was immunoSEQ multiplex PCR. The table includes 95,000 to 150,000 clones, approximately 89% detected once. Specimen: peripheral blood, collected on day 0 of AZD1222 vaccination. Receptors originate from an adult in good health. CDR3s leave out the opening cysteine and the closing phenylalanine or tryptophan. Each record gives: J gene, V gene, CDR3 protein.

j_gene: TRBJ2-1; v_gene: TRBV29-1; CDR3aa: SARGQGGDEQF
j_gene: TRBJ2-2; v_gene: TRBV7-9; CDR3aa: ARGDRTNTGELF
j_gene: TRBJ1-3; v_gene: TRBV5-1; CDR3aa: ASSLSVGDGNTIY
j_gene: TRBJ1-2; v_gene: TRBV9; CDR3aa: ASSVSEDT
j_gene: TRBJ2-7; v_gene: TRBV28; CDR3aa: ASSLQTGTGTSEQY
j_gene: TRBJ1-5; v_gene: TRBV19; CDR3aa: ASSMPSLSNQPQH
j_gene: TRBJ1-2; v_gene: TRBV28; CDR3aa: ASIPPGMGYYGYT
j_gene: TRBJ1-1; v_gene: TRBV28; CDR3aa: ISGEVSGTEAF
j_gene: TRBJ1-1; v_gene: TRBV7-9; CDR3aa: ASSSPTSLAAF
j_gene: TRBJ2-7; v_gene: TRBV27; CDR3aa: ASSLQLAGTGEQY
j_gene: TRBJ1-1; v_gene: TRBV18; CDR3aa: ASSSGEHVRAF